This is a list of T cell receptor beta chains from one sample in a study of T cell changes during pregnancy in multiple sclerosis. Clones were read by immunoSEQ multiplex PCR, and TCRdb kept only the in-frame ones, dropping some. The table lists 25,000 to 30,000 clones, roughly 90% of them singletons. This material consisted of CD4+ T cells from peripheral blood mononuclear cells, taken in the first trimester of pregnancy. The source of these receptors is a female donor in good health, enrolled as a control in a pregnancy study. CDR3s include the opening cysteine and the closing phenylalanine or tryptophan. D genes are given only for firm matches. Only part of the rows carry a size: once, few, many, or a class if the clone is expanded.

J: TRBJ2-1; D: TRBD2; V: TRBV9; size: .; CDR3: CASSPRLAGRNEQFF; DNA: TGTGCCAGCAGCCCGAGACTAGCGGGGCGGAATGAGCAGTTCTTC
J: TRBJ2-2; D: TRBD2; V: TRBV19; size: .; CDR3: CASSIGGGGTSGRGGELFF; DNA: TGTGCCAGTAGTATAGGAGGGGGTGGGACTAGCGGGAGAGGTGGGGAGCTGTTTTTT
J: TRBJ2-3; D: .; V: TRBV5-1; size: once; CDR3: CASSLGDFSTDTQYF; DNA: TGCGCCAGCAGCTTGGGGGACTTTTCCACAGATACGCAGTATTTT
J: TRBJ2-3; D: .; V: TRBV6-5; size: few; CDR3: CASSPNPSNRLPQYF; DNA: TGTGCCAGCAGTCCTAACCCTTCCAACAGGTTGCCCCAGTATTTT
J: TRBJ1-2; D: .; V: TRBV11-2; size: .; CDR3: CASSFDSSYGYTF; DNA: TGTGCCAGCAGCTTCGACAGTTCCTATGGCTACACCTTC
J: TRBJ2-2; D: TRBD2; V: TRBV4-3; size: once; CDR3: CASSRPPGLAKDGELFF; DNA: TGCGCCAGCAGCCGACCCCCGGGACTAGCGAAGGACGGGGAGCTGTTTTTT
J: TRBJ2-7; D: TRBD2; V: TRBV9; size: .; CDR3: CASSAREISYEQYF; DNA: TGTGCCAGCAGCGCGCGGGAGATTAGCTACGAGCAGTACTTC
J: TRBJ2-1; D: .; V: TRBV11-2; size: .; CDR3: CASSLDIMNEQFF; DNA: TGTGCCAGCAGCTTAGATATTATGAATGAGCAGTTCTTC
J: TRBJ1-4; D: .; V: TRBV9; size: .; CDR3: CASCSGINEKLFF; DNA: TGTGCCAGCTGTAGTGGTATTAATGAAAAACTGTTTTTT
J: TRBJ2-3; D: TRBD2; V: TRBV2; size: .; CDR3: CASSEALGLAAGDTQYF; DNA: TGTGCCAGCAGTGAAGCGCTGGGACTAGCGGCGGGAGATACGCAGTATTTT
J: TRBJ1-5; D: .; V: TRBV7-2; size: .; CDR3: CASSPGLRTGGNQPQHF; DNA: TGTGCCAGCAGCCCGGGCCTGAGAACGGGAGGCAATCAGCCCCAGCATTTT
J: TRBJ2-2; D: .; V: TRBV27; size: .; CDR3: CASSRMGPGFGGELFF; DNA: TGTGCCAGCAGTCGAATGGGCCCAGGGTTTGGCGGGGAGCTGTTTTTT
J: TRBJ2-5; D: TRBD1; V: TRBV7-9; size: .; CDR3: CASSTRTGGSETQYF; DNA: TGTGCCAGCAGCACCCGGACAGGGGGTTCAGAGACCCAGTACTTC
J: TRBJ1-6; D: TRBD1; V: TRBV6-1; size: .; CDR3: CASSGTGGRNSPLHF; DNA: TGTGCCAGCAGTGGGACAGGGGGAAGGAATTCACCCCTCCACTTT
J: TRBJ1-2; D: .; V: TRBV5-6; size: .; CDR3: CASSFLVLGDYGYTF; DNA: TGTGCCAGCAGCTTTCTCGTGCTCGGGGACTATGGCTACACCTTC
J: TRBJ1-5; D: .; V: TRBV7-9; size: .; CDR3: CASSSTGDNNQPQHF; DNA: TGTGCCAGCAGCTCCACCGGGGACAACAATCAGCCCCAGCATTTT
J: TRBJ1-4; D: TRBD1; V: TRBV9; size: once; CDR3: CASSVGTGGEKLFF; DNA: TGTGCCAGCAGCGTCGGGACAGGGGGAGAAAAACTGTTTTTT
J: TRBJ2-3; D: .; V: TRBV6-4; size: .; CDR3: CASAPGVTGNTQYF; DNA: TGTGCCAGCGCCCCGGGAGTGACCGGTAATACGCAGTATTTT
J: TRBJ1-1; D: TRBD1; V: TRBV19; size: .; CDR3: CASSPPDRGRTEAFF; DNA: TGTGCCAGTAGTCCGCCGGACAGGGGACGGACTGAAGCTTTCTTT
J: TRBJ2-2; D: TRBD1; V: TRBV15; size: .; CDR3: CATSRTGATGELFF; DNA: TGTGCCACCAGCAGAACAGGGGCCACCGGGGAGCTGTTTTTT
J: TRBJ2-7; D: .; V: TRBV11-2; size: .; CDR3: CASSSRSGSTTYEQYF; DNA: TGTGCCAGCAGCTCCAGATCAGGGTCGACCACCTACGAGCAGTACTTC
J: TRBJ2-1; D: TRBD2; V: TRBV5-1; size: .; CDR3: CASKPVGLAGYNEQFF; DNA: TGCGCCAGCAAGCCCGTGGGACTAGCGGGGTACAATGAGCAGTTCTTC
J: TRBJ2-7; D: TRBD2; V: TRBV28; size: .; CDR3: CASISIGTTANEQYF; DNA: TGTGCCAGCATTTCCATCGGGACTACAGCCAACGAGCAGTACTTC
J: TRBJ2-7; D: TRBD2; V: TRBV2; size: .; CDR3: CASSGRMRGGGYEQYF; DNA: TGTGCCAGCAGTGGACGGATGCGGGGGGGTGGCTACGAGCAGTACTTC
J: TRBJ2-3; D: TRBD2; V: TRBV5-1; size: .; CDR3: CASSIGLAATDTQYF; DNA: TGCGCCAGCAGCATTGGACTAGCGGCTACAGATACGCAGTATTTT
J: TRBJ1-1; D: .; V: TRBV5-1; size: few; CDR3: CASSLGQMWNTEAFF; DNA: TGCGCCAGCAGCTTGGGGCAGATGTGGAACACTGAAGCTTTCTTT
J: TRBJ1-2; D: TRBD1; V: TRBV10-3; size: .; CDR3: CAIEGQQNYGYTF; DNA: TGTGCCATCGAGGGACAGCAAAACTATGGCTACACCTTC
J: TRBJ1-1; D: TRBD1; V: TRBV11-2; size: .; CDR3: CASSFQTGVDEAFF; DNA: TGTGCCAGCAGCTTCCAGACAGGGGTAGACGAAGCTTTCTTT
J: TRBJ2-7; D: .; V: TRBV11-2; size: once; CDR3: CASSFYSQASCEQYF; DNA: TGTGCCAGCAGCTTTTATTCACAGGCGTCCTGCGAGCAGTACTTC
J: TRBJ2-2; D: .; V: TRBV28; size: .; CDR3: CASSYITGELFF; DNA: TGTGCCAGCAGTTATATCACCGGGGAGCTGTTTTTT
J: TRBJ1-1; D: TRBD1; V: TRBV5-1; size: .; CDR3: CASSQGTGGGTEAFF; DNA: TGCGCCAGCAGCCAAGGGACAGGGGGAGGCACTGAAGCTTTCTTT
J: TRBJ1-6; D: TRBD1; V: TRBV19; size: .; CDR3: CASSGQGSNSPLHF; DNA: TGTGCCAGTAGTGGACAGGGATCGAATTCACCCCTCCACTTT
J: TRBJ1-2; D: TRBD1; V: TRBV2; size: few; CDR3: CASSLPGTGYGYTF; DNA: TGTGCCAGCTCCCTACCCGGGACAGGTTATGGCTACACCTTC
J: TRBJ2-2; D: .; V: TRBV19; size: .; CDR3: CASRGGQRDAGELFF; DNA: TGTGCCAGTAGGGGGGGGCAGAGGGACGCCGGGGAGCTGTTTTTT
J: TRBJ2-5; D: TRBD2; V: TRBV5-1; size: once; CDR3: CASSLVLAGGQETQYF; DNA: TGCGCCAGCAGCTTGGTGCTAGCGGGTGGACAAGAGACCCAGTACTTC
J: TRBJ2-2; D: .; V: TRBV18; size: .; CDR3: CASSPRSISGNTGELFF; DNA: TGTGCCAGCTCACCACGCTCGATCTCGGGGAACACCGGGGAGCTGTTTTTT
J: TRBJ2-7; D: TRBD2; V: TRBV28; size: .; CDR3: CASSPQRERYEQYF; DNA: TGTGCCAGCAGTCCCCAGCGGGAGAGGTACGAGCAGTACTTC
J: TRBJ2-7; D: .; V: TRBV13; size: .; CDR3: CASSFLADTYEQYF; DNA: TGTGCCAGCAGCTTTCTTGCTGACACCTACGAGCAGTACTTC
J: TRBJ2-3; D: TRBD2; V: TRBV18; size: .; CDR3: CASSAGTSGSVDTQYF; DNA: TGTGCCAGCTCCGCCGGGACTAGCGGGAGTGTAGATACGCAGTATTTT
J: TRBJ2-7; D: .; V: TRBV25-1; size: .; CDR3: CASSEGGIRFYEQYF; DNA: TGTGCCAGCAGTGAAGGCGGGATCAGGTTCTACGAGCAGTACTTC
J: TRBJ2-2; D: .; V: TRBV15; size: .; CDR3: CATISNGGYTGELFF; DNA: TGTGCCACCATCTCAAATGGCGGGTACACCGGGGAGCTGTTTTTT
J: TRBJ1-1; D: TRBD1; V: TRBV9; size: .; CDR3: CASSVDRGSTEAFF; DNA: TGTGCCAGCAGCGTAGACAGGGGAAGCACTGAAGCTTTCTTT
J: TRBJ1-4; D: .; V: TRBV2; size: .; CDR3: CASSERAAGDEKLFF; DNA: TGTGCCAGCAGTGAACGCGCTGCGGGGGATGAAAAACTGTTTTTT
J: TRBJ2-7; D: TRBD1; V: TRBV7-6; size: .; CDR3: CASSLVPHMTGGHEQYF; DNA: TGTGCCAGCAGCTTAGTCCCCCATATGACAGGGGGCCACGAGCAGTACTTC
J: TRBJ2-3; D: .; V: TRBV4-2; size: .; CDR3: CASSQGVPGSSTDTQYF; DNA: TGTGCCAGCAGCCAAGGGGTCCCAGGGTCTAGCACAGATACGCAGTATTTT
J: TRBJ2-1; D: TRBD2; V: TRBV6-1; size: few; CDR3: CAISPLAVDNEQFF; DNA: TGTGCCATCTCTCCGCTAGCGGTAGACAATGAGCAGTTCTTC
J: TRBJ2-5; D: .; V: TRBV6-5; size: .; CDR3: CASSRGKGNQETQYF; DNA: TGTGCCAGCAGTAGGGGGAAAGGGAACCAAGAGACCCAGTACTTC
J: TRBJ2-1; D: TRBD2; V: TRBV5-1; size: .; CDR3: CASSSTTLTSGSSYNEQFF; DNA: TGCGCCAGCAGCTCCACCACCCTCACTAGCGGCAGCTCCTACAATGAGCAGTTCTTC
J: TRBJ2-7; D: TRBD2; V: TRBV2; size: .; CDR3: CASSLSGGQPYEQYF; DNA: TGTGCCAGCAGCCTCAGCGGGGGCCAACCCTACGAGCAGTACTTC
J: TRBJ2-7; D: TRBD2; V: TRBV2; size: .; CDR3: CASRSGTSHEQYF; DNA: TGTGCCAGCAGGAGTGGGACTAGCCACGAGCAGTACTTC
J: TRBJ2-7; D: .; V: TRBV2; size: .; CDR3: CASSEKKAAAHF; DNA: TGTGCCAGCAGTGAAAAAAAGGCCGCGGCGCACTTC
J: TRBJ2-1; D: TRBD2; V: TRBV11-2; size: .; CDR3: CASSFPRGLAGGPSDEQFF; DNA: TGTGCCAGCAGCTTTCCACGGGGACTAGCGGGAGGGCCTAGCGATGAGCAGTTCTTC
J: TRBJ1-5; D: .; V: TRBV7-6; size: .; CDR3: CASSLPQGGNQPQHF; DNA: TGTGCCAGCAGCTTACCCCAGGGCGGCAATCAGCCCCAGCATTTT
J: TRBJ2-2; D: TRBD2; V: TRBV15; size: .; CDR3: CATSKGGGGDTGELFF; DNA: TGTGCCACCAGCAAAGGCGGGGGAGGGGACACCGGGGAGCTGTTTTTT
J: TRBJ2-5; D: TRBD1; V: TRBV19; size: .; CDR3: CASSTGGETQYF; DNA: TGTGCCAGTAGCACAGGGGGGGAGACCCAGTACTTC
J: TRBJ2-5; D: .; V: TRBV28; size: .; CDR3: CASNRFGETQYF; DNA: TGTGCCAGCAACCGTTTCGGGGAGACCCAGTACTTC
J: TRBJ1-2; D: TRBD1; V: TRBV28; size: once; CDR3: CASRNTGVEVPSALSYGYTF; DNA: TGTGCCAGCAGGAACACAGGGGTAGAAGTACCCAGCGCCCTCAGCTATGGCTACACCTTC